This T cell receptor (beta chain) was identified in a study of read filtering for tumor transcriptome and immune sequencing. This clonotype was recorded at least ten times. A junction end diverges from the germline sequence, so it may reflect a read error. The library was built from 400 to 500 ng RNA with molecular barcoded adaptors for alpha/delta and beta/gamma chains. From the reads, TCRdb called clonotypes with MiXCR, one entry per CDR3 protein. Altogether 48,000 or so distinct CDR3 sequences are present, approximately 18% being singletons, with the ten largest covering 15%. This CDR3 region has 10 residues. Per the germline V gene, CDR1 is SGHTA and CDR2 is FQGNSA.

Source material: a population of CD138-negative cells sorted from bone marrow. The receptor was isolated from a donor aged 40 or over with multiple myeloma. The gene calls are TRBV7-2 and TRBJ2-7; D is ambiguous. The CDR3 sequence is CASTLCGPKF. The CDR3 DNA is TGTGCCAGCACGTTATGCGGACCCAAGTTC.